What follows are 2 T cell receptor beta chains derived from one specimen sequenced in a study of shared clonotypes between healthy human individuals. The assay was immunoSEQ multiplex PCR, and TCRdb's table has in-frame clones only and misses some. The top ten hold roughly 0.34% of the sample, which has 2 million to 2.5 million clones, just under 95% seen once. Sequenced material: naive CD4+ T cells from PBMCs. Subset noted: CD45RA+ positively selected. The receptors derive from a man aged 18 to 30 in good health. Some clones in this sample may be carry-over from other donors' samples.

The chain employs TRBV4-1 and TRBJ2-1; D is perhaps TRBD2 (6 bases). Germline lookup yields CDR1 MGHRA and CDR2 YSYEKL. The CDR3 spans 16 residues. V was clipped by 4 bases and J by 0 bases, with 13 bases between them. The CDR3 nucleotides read TGCGCCAGCAGCCCGTATAGCGGTACCTCCTACAATGAGCAGTTCTTC. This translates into CASSPYSGTSYNEQFF.

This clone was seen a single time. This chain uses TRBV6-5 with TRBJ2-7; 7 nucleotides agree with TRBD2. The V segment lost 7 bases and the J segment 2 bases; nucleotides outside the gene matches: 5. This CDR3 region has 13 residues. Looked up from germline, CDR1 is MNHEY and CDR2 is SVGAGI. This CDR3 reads CASTWRETYEQYF. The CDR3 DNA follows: TGTGCCAGCACCTGGCGGGAGACCTACGAGCAGTACTTC.